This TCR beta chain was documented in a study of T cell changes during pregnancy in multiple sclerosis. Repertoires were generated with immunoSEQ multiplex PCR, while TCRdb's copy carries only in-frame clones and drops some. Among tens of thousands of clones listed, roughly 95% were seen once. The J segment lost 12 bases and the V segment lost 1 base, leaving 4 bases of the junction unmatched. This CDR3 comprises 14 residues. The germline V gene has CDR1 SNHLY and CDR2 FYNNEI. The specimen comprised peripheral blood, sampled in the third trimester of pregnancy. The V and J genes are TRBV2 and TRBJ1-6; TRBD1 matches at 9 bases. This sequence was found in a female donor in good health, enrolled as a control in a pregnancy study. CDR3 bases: TGTGCCAGCAGTGAAGAGGGACAGGGTGAACCCCTCCACTTT. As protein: CASSEEGQGEPLHF.